These T cell receptor beta chains were read from a single sample in a study of metastatic and nonmetastatic thyroid tumors. TCRdb recomputed clones from the PCR reads via MiXCR. The data hold under 20,000 clones, with 27% observed a single time. Material for sequencing was blood. The receptors were gathered from a female donor with papillary thyroid cancer or a benign thyroid nodule (not recorded which). Some clones in this sample may be carry-over from other donors' samples. The CDR3 runs from the conserved cysteine through the conserved F or W. The order of the fields is V gene, clone size, J gene, D gene, CDR3 length, CDR3 DNA, CDR3 protein. D genes are given only for firm matches. Some rows mark clone size as missing; the rest say once, few, many or name a class of expanded clone.

TRBV20-1,.,TRBJ2-3,TRBD2,15,TGCAGTGCTAGAGATGGGGCTAGCGGGAAAGATACGCAGTATTTT,CSARDGASGKDTQYF
TRBV4-1,many,TRBJ2-3,TRBD2,16,TGCGCCAGCAGCCAAGGACTAGCGGTTAACACAGATACGCAGTATTTT,CASSQGLAVNTDTQYF
TRBV29-1,.,TRBJ2-1,.,12,TGCAGCCCCCTGGATAATACACATGAGCAGTTCTTC,CSPLDNTHEQFF
TRBV20-1,.,TRBJ1-2,.,13,TGCAGTGCTAGACCGTCCTCCCGGTGTGGCTACACCTTC,CSARPSSRCGYTF
TRBV20-1,.,TRBJ1-2,.,13,TGCAGTGCTAGGGACCCCAGCTCCCTTGGCTACACCTTC,CSARDPSSLGYTF
TRBV20-1,.,TRBJ2-7,.,13,TGCAGTGCTATAGATTCGCGGCACTACGAGCAGTACTTC,CSAIDSRHYEQYF
TRBV19,medium-sized,TRBJ2-7,TRBD2,15,TGTGCCAGTAGCTCTAGCGGGACGAGCTCCTACGAGCAGTACTTC,CASSSSGTSSYEQYF
TRBV11-2,.,TRBJ2-1,.,14,TGTGCCAGCAGCTTAGAGGATGTCTACAATGAGCAGTTCTTC,CASSLEDVYNEQFF
TRBV27,few,TRBJ2-2,.,13,TGTGCCAGCAGTTTATGGGGTAACGGGGAGCTGTTTTTT,CASSLWGNGELFF
TRBV28,medium-sized,TRBJ1-6,.,15,TGTGCCAGCAGTCCCAGTGGGGAGAGAAATTCACCCCTCCACTTT,CASSPSGERNSPLHF
TRBV3-1,many,TRBJ1-4,.,14,TGTGCCAGCAGCCAGACAGCGAGTCGCGAAAAACTGTTTTTT,CASSQTASREKLFF
TRBV4-3,many,TRBJ1-5,.,16,TGCGCCAGCAGCCAAGGAACGGGGGCTCGGGGGGGGCCCCAGCATTTT,CASSQGTGARGGPQHF
TRBV20-1,.,TRBJ1-2,TRBD1,17,TGCAGTGCTAGAGGGTGGGACAGGGCCCGAGATAACTATGGCTACACCTTC,CSARGWDRARDNYGYTF
TRBV11-2,many,TRBJ2-1,.,13,TGTGCCAGCAGCTTAAGTTCCCTCAATGAGCAGTTCTTC,CASSLSSLNEQFF
TRBV29-1,many,TRBJ2-3,TRBD1,15,TGCAGCGTTGAAGTTCAGGGACAGGGGTCAGATACGCAGTATTTT,CSVEVQGQGSDTQYF
TRBV10-1,.,TRBJ2-3,.,13,TGCGCCAGCAGTGACAGTTTCGCAGATACGAAGTATTTT,CASSDSFADTKYF
TRBV14,.,TRBJ2-7,.,14,TGTGCCAGCAGTAGAAGCTGGAGGTCCTACGAGCAGTACTTC,CASSRSWRSYEQYF
TRBV7-3,many,TRBJ2-1,.,18,TGTGCCAGCAGCCCAACACCCCCTCCCCCCACAGGGACCAATGAGCAGTTCTTC,CASSPTPPPPTGTNEQFF
TRBV7-2,once,TRBJ1-1,.,14,TGTGCCAGCAGCTTAGCAGGCAGGGGTACTGAAGCTTTCTTT,CASSLAGRGTEAFF
TRBV24-1,medium-sized,TRBJ1-2,.,15,TGTGCCACCAGTGATTTGGGACCCGAAGGGTATGGCTACACCTTC,CATSDLGPEGYGYTF
TRBV24-1,few,TRBJ2-1,TRBD1,15,TGTGCCACCAGTCTCTCCTGGACAGGAGACAATGAGCAGTTCTTC,CATSLSWTGDNEQFF
TRBV12-3/TRBV12-4,few,TRBJ2-2,TRBD2,16,TGTGCCAGCAGTCGACTAGCGGGGGGGCACACCGGGGAGCTGTTTTTT,CASSRLAGGHTGELFF
TRBV30,.,TRBJ1-5,.,12,TGTGCCTGGAGTCAGGGCCCCCAGCCTCAGCATTTT,CAWSQGPQPQHF
TRBV6-4,medium-sized,TRBJ2-1,TRBD2,15,TGTGCCAGCAGTCGTCTAGCGGGAGCCGGCAATGAGCAGTTCTTC,CASSRLAGAGNEQFF
TRBV6-4,few,TRBJ2-7,TRBD2,15,TGTGCCAGCAGTGACACTAGCGGGAGACCCTACGAGCAGTACTTC,CASSDTSGRPYEQYF
TRBV6-2/TRBV6-3,few,TRBJ2-7,TRBD1,15,TGTGCCAGCAGGGTTTCCGGGACAGGGGCCCGCGAGCAGTACTTC,CASRVSGTGAREQYF
TRBV28,.,TRBJ2-7,TRBD2,14,TGTGCCAGCAGTCAATTAGCGGGAGTGTACGAGCAGTACTTC,CASSQLAGVYEQYF
TRBV28,.,TRBJ2-6,.,17,TGTGCCAGCAGTTTCGCAGGTCGGAGCTCTGGGGCCAACGTCCTGACTTTC,CASSFAGRSSGANVLTF
TRBV7-3,many,TRBJ2-5,.,15,TGTGCCAGCAGCCCCACGGGAACACGGCAAGAGACCCAGTACTTC,CASSPTGTRQETQYF
TRBV9,.,TRBJ1-1,.,13,TGTGCCAGCAGCGTTAGACGGGACACTGAAGCTTTCTTT,CASSVRRDTEAFF
TRBV20-1,many,TRBJ2-1,TRBD2,16,TGCAGTGCTAGGGCATCGGGGGGTTTGCACTACAATGAGCAGTTCTTC,CSARASGGLHYNEQFF
TRBV6-2/TRBV6-3,.,TRBJ1-4,.,15,TGTGCCAGCAGTTACTTGGGGGGACGCGCTGAAAAACTGTTTTTT,CASSYLGGRAEKLFF
TRBV6-1,few,TRBJ2-1,TRBD2,15,TGTGCCAGCAGCGGGGGACTAGCGGGAAATAATGAGCAGTTCTTC,CASSGGLAGNNEQFF
TRBV27,.,TRBJ2-7,.,13,TGTGCCAGCAGTTTACGGAACAGCTACGAGCAGTACTTC,CASSLRNSYEQYF
TRBV5-6,many,TRBJ2-3,.,15,TGTGCCAGCAGCTTGGGCGTAGAAATAAGGGATACGCAGTATTTT,CASSLGVEIRDTQYF
TRBV24-1,few,TRBJ2-6,.,16,TGTGCCACCAGCCCGGTGAGTATCTCTGGGTCCAACGTCCTGACTTTC,CATSPVSISGSNVLTF
TRBV27,medium-sized,TRBJ2-3,.,14,TGTGCCACCCGGAGATCCCCCCAAACAGATACGCAGTATTTT,CATRRSPQTDTQYF
TRBV15,.,TRBJ2-1,.,13,TGTGCCACCAGCTTTGGGACGGGGGATGAGCAGTTCTTC,CATSFGTGDEQFF
TRBV28,medium-sized,TRBJ2-1,TRBD1,14,TGTGCCAGCAACACGGGACAGGGGTTCAATGAGCAGTTCTTC,CASNTGQGFNEQFF
TRBV10-3,.,TRBJ2-3,.,15,TGTGCCAGCAGTGGAGCTAGAGTGATCACAGATACGCAGTATTTT,CASSGARVITDTQYF
TRBV6-1,medium-sized,TRBJ2-7,TRBD1,14,TGTGCCAGCAATTACGACAGGGCTCCCTACGAGCAGTACTTC,CASNYDRAPYEQYF
TRBV2,many,TRBJ1-6,TRBD1,15,TGTGCCAGCACTGAGGATGGGACAGGGAATTCACCCCTCCACTTT,CASTEDGTGNSPLHF
TRBV19,.,TRBJ2-1,.,12,TGTGCCAGTAGCTCCTCTAGAAATGAGCAGTTCTTC,CASSSSRNEQFF
TRBV20-1,.,TRBJ2-7,TRBD2,15,TGCAGTGCCAAAGAGGTCACGGGAGGGCGGGACGAGCAGTACTTC,CSAKEVTGGRDEQYF
TRBV13,many,TRBJ2-7,TRBD2,13,TGTGCCAGCAGCTGGAGCGGGAACTACGAGCAGTACTTC,CASSWSGNYEQYF
TRBV18,.,TRBJ2-7,.,15,TGTGCCAGCTCACCGGGGGACCTTTTCTCCTACGAGCAGTACTTC,CASSPGDLFSYEQYF
TRBV3-1,.,TRBJ1-2,.,14,TGTGCCAGCAGCCACCGAGACCTTAACTATGGCTACACCTTC,CASSHRDLNYGYTF
TRBV7-9,.,TRBJ2-7,.,13,TGTGCCAGCAGCCCCTACCCGCTATACGAGCAGTACTTC,CASSPYPLYEQYF
TRBV7-6,.,TRBJ2-2,TRBD2,17,TGTGCCAGCAGCCTCAAAGGTGAACTAGCGGTAGCCGGGGAGCTGTTTTTT,CASSLKGELAVAGELFF
TRBV12-3/TRBV12-4,many,TRBJ2-1,TRBD2,14,TGTGCCAGCAGCCCCTGGCGGGAGAGCAATGAGCAGTTCTTC,CASSPWRESNEQFF